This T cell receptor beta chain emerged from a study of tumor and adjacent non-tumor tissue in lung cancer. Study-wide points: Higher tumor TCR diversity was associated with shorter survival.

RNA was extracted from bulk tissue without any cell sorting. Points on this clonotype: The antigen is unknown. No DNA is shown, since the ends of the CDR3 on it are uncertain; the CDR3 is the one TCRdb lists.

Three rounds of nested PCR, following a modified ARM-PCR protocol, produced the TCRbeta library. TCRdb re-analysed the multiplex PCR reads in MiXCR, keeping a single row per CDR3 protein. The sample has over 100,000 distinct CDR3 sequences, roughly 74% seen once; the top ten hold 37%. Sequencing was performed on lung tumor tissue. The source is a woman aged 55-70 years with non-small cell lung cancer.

CDR3: CASSQYVAGGSYNEQVF. This chain links TRBV4-3 with TRBJ2-1; the table's TRBD2 call for D was not verified on the DNA. Germline assignment: CDR1 LGHNA and CDR2 YSLEER. The CDR3 spans 17 residues, counting both ends.